Below, 16 T cell receptor beta chains from the same sample are listed, as sequenced in a study of blood T cells in healthy people across ages. A sample-barcoded 5' primer and a J-beta primer mix were used in a second PCR of roughly 6 to 12 cycles. TCRdb itself ran the 5' RACE reads through MiXCR, one entry per CDR3 protein. Of around 1,600,000 distinct CDR3 sequences in the sample, 40% to 45% were seen once. The sample comprised blood. The receptors derive from a woman aged 18-29 years in good health.

This clonotype has more than one count but fewer than ten. This rearrangement joins TRBV11-2 to TRBJ2-1; 10 positions match TRBD1. V lost 5 bases to trimming and J lost 8 bases; unmatched junction nucleotides: 9. The CDR3 length is 15 residues. The germline gives CDR1 SGHAT, CDR2 FQNNGV. In DNA, the CDR3 is TGTGCCAGCAGCCCAATGACAGGGGGCGCATATGAGCAGTTCTTC. Translation gives CASSPMTGGAYEQFF.

The chain uses TRBV28 and TRBJ1-1; unclear D gene. The CDR3 contains 11 residues. Trimming left V 3 bases short and J 6 bases short, with 5 bases between. Germline V gene sequence: CDR1 MDHEN, CDR2 SYDVKM. CDR3: CASSLFAEAFF. The CDR3, as DNA: TGTGCCAGCAGTTTGTTTGCTGAAGCTTTCTTT.

The V gene is TRBV20-1, the J gene TRBJ1-6; D is undetermined. The V gene lost 7 bases and the J gene lost 10 bases, with 14 bases spanning the gap. The CDR3 consists of 12 residues. CDR1 and CDR2 from the germline V gene are DFQATT and SNEGSKA (reference sequence). The CDR3 nucleotides are TGCAGTGTTGGGCGAAAATCCTCACCCCTCCACTTT. It yields the protein CSVGRKSSPLHF.

The chain is built from TRBV7-9 and TRBJ2-3; TRBD2 aligns across 8 bases. V was clipped by 5 bases and J by 2 bases; unmatched bases: 3. Germline V CDR1 and CDR2: SEHNR, FQNEAQ (reference sequence). The CDR3 has 14 residues. The CDR3 region has the DNA TGTGCCAGCAGCCGCGGGGGGCTCACAGATACGCAGTATTTT. This codes for CASSRGGLTDTQYF.

For the CDR3, the DNA is TGCGCCAGCAGCTTGGCCCCTCAGTATGGCTACACCTTC. Amino acids: CASSLAPQYGYTF. The genes are TRBV5-1 and TRBJ1-2; no firm D call. CDR1 is SGHRS and CDR2 is YFSETQ in the germline V gene. The CDR3 length is 13 residues. The V gene lost 0 bases and the J gene lost 5 bases, with 8 bases spanning the gap. Using reference TRBV5-1 and TRBJ1-2 for the parts outside the CDR3, the full variable domain is KAGVTQTPRYLIKTRGQQVTLSCSPISGHRSVSWYQQTPGQGLQFLFEYFSETQRNKGNFPGRFSGRQFSNSRSEMNVSTLELGDSALYLCASSLAPQYGYTFGSGTRLTVV.

This clonotype appeared a few times. The DNA of the CDR3 is TGTGCCAGCTCACCACCATCATATACGCAGTATTTT. This translates into CASSPPSYTQYF. The chain uses TRBV18 and TRBJ2-3; D is undetermined. Looked up from germline, CDR1 is KGHSH and CDR2 is LQKENI. This CDR3 is 12 amino acids long. The V end was cut by 0 bases, the J end by 7 bases, with 5 bases between.

This clonotype appeared a few times. V is TRBV7-9 and J is TRBJ2-4; D perhaps matches TRBD1 (6 bases). The CDR3 extends over 14 amino acids. V was shortened by 5 bases and J by 8 bases, with 16 bases between the two germline ends. Germline lookup yields CDR1 SEHNR and CDR2 FQNEAQ (reference sequence). The CDR3 DNA sequence: TGTGCCAGCAGCGAACAGGGAGTTTCGCACATTCAGTACTTC. This gives the protein CASSEQGVSHIQYF. Using reference TRBV7-9 and TRBJ2-4 for the parts outside the CDR3, the full variable domain is DTGVSQNPRHKITKRGQNVTFRCDPISEHNRLYWYRQTLGQGPEFLTYFQNEAQLEKSRLLSDRFSAERPKGSFSTLEIQRTEQGDSAMYLCASSEQGVSHIQYFGAGTRLSVL.

This clonotype has a handful of counts. The chain uses TRBV27 and TRBJ2-3; no clear D. V lost 2 bases and J 7 bases, leaving 10 bases between the germline ends. Germline CDR1 MNHEY, CDR2 SMNVEV (reference sequence). The CDR3 runs 13 residues. CDR3 nucleotides: TGTGCCAGCAGTTTAGGGCCCAGGAATACGCAGTATTTT. It specifies CASSLGPRNTQYF.

The CDR3 DNA follows: TGTGCCAGCAGCTTAGCACAGGGGAGGTTGGACACCGGGGAGCTGTTTTTT. It encodes CASSLAQGRLDTGELFF. J is TRBJ2-2 and V is TRBV11-2, with D possibly matching TRBD1 (7 bases). This CDR3 region has 17 residues. The V end was cut by 1 base, the J end by 3 bases, with 15 bases between. From germline, CDR1 is SGHAT and CDR2 FQNNGV.

This clonotype was detected ten times or more. This chain links TRBV27 with TRBJ2-7; perhaps D is TRBD1 or TRBD2 (5 bases each). Per the germline V gene, CDR1 is MNHEY and CDR2 is SMNVEV (reference sequence). V was clipped by 5 bases and J by 6 bases, with 20 bases between them. The CDR3 loop spans 15 amino acids. As DNA, the CDR3 is TGTGCCAGCAGTCCCCCCGGGACCTTATCGGGCGAGCAGTACTTC. This encodes CASSPPGTLSGEQYF.

This clonotype has more than one count but fewer than ten. The rearrangement links TRBV7-2 to TRBJ2-2; the match to TRBD2 covers 8 bases. V lost 0 bases to trimming and J lost 2 bases; unmatched junction nucleotides: 2. Germline CDR1 and CDR2: SGHTA and FQGNSA. CDR3 length: 16 residues. CDR3 protein: CASSLASGINTGELFF. DNA of the CDR3: TGTGCCAGCAGCTTAGCTAGCGGGATTAACACCGGGGAGCTGTTTTTT.

This chain's CDR3 is CASSLGSGGVNEQYF. In nucleotides, the CDR3 is TGTGCCAGCAGCTTAGGGTCAGGGGGCGTCAACGAGCAGTACTTC. J is TRBJ2-7 and V is TRBV7-2, with TRBD1 matching 8 bases. The V gene end was trimmed by 1 base and the J gene end by 5 bases; junction bases not matched to a gene: 7. Germline V lookup: CDR1 SGHTA, CDR2 FQGNSA. The CDR3 has 15 residues.

The rearrangement joins TRBV7-9 to TRBJ1-1, with 7 bases fitting TRBD1. The CDR3 consists of 14 residues. The germline V gene has CDR1 SEHNR and CDR2 FQNEAQ (reference sequence). With V trimmed by 8 bases and J by 5 bases, 11 bases remained unmatched. This CDR3 reads CASGPCSRGTEAFF. In nucleotides, the CDR3 is TGTGCCAGCGGCCCCTGCAGCAGGGGGACTGAAGCTTTCTTT.

The chain recombines TRBV20-1 with TRBJ2-1; the match to TRBD2 covers 10 bases. The CDR3 spans 17 residues. Trimming cost V 3 bases and J 2 bases; bases outside gene matches: 10. CDR1 is DFQATT, CDR2 SNEGSKA, per germline (reference sequence). CDR3 sequence (DNA): TGCAGTGCTAGCCTACTAGCGGGACAACCGGCCTACAATGAGCAGTTCTTC. Amino acid sequence: CSASLLAGQPAYNEQFF.

The chain has TRBV28 and TRBJ2-5; no reliable D call. V was trimmed by 6 bases and J by 11 bases, leaving 7 bases between them. The CDR3 consists of 9 residues. From germline, CDR1 is MDHEN and CDR2 SYDVKM. In nucleotides, the CDR3 is TGTGCCAGCAGCCTCCAGCAGTACTTC. Protein: CASSLQQYF. Looking up the rest from reference TRBV28 and TRBJ2-5 gives the full variable domain: DVKVTQSSRYLVKRTGEKVFLECVQDMDHENMFWYRQDPGLGLRLIYFSYDVKMKEKGDIPEGYSVSREKKERFSLILESASTNQTSMYLCASSLQQYFGPGTRLLVL.

This clonotype came up many times. The genes are TRBV20-1 and TRBJ2-1, with TRBD2 matching over 8 bases. This CDR3 spans 14 amino acids. CDR1 is DFQATT, CDR2 SNEGSKA, per germline (reference sequence). J lost 4 bases, V lost 1 base, and 3 bases had no gene match. CDR3 protein: CSARVAGSYNEQFF. In DNA, the CDR3 is TGCAGTGCTAGAGTAGCGGGATCTTACAATGAGCAGTTCTTC.